This TCR beta chain appears in the sequencing data of a study of blood T cell repertoires in COVID-19. Study-wide context: Sources were T cells, B-cell-depleted T cells, or PBMCs; the material itself was cDNA or gDNA.

Original processing methods: Estimation of nucleated cell counts relied on the amplification of reference gene primers. The protocol was immunoSEQ multiplex PCR, while the TCRdb copy is restricted to in-frame clones and leaves out a portion. D and trimming come from the DNA, and the V and J calls and clone size come from that table. The profile shows approximately 230,000 clones, 70% to 90% of them singletons. The sample was peripheral blood. The TCR sequence derives from a woman in her thirties or forties who had recovered from COVID-19.

CDR3 in DNA: TGTGCCAGCAGCGTTTTTGGTGGACAGGGAGGTGAAAAACTGTTTTTT. Residues: CASSVFGGQGGEKLFF. This chain links TRBV9 with TRBJ1-4; 8 nucleotides align to TRBD1. The V gene's germline CDR1 is SGDLS and CDR2 YYNGEE. The CDR3 spans 16 residues. V lost 2 bases to trimming and J lost 7 bases; unmatched junction nucleotides: 10.